This is a list of T cell receptor beta chains from one sample in a study of breast tumors, draining lymph nodes, adjacent tissues. TCRdb independently ran MiXCR on the multiplex PCR reads; one entry per CDR3 protein. This sample carries approximately 170,000 distinct CDR3 sequences, 30% to 35% of them seen once, and the ten largest clones take approximately 4.3%. The sample taken for sequencing was axillary lymph node tissue. The receptor source for this set is a female donor with breast cancer. Some clones in this sample may be carry-over from other donors' samples. The CDR3 runs from the conserved cysteine through the conserved F or W. D genes are given only for firm matches. A row's size may be missing; if present it is once, few, many or a size class.

14 | few | TRBJ2-7 | TRBD2 | TRBV6-2/TRBV6-3 | CASNDGLAGNEQYF
15 | many | TRBJ2-2 | TRBD2 | TRBV7-9 | CASRGLAGPSGELFF
14 | . | TRBJ1-2 | TRBD1 | TRBV7-7 | CASSSQGLSSSYTF
15 | many | TRBJ1-3 | . | TRBV6-2/TRBV6-3 | CASSLQEVSGNTIYF
15 | many | TRBJ2-3 | . | TRBV6-4 | CASSPWGGSTDTQYF
14 | many | TRBJ2-2 | . | TRBV3-1 | CASSQGPNTGELFF
15 | many | TRBJ2-3 | . | TRBV30 | CAWSVPGVGADTQYF
13 | many | TRBJ2-7 | . | TRBV7-2 | CASSFRQGYEQYF
15 | . | TRBJ1-4 | . | TRBV11-3 | CASSLVSGSNEKPFF
12 | many | TRBJ2-4 | . | TRBV20-1 | CSASPAKNIQYF
14 | many | TRBJ2-3 | TRBD2 | TRBV12-3/TRBV12-4 | CASSPSGSGDTQYF
13 | once | TRBJ2-6 | . | TRBV29-1 | CSVDTSGANVLTF
15 | many | TRBJ2-7 | TRBD1 | TRBV5-6 | CASSRVDRGFNEQYF
15 | . | TRBJ2-5 | TRBD2 | TRBV28 | CASRGTSGKRETQYF
14 | many | TRBJ1-2 | TRBD1 | TRBV12-3/TRBV12-4 | CASSLHRGGYGYTF
13 | many | TRBJ1-5 | . | TRBV19 | CASSIGGGRPQHF
15 | few | TRBJ1-5 | . | TRBV27 | CASSPGIISNQPQHF
13 | . | TRBJ2-4 | . | TRBV11-3 | CASSPGLLNIQYF
14 | many | TRBJ2-7 | TRBD1 | TRBV7-2 | CASRRSGTAYEQYF
13 | . | TRBJ2-5 | . | TRBV9 | CARDYGGQETQYF
14 | many | TRBJ1-4 | . | TRBV12-5 | CASGSGFGNEKLFF
14 | many | TRBJ1-2 | . | TRBV20-1 | CSARRGGQNYGYTF
16 | many | TRBJ2-1 | . | TRBV19 | CASRPRGGTGSNEQFF
14 | many | TRBJ1-2 | . | TRBV6-5 | CASSHSRPGYGYTF
16 | many | TRBJ1-4 | . | TRBV27 | CASSPESGQLNEKLFF
14 | many | TRBJ2-7 | . | TRBV9 | CASSGGDSGYEQYF
15 | . | TRBJ2-5 | TRBD1 | TRBV20-1 | CSARRTGSGEETQYF
15 | many | TRBJ2-1 | TRBD2 | TRBV2 | CASSETSGGNNEQFF
14 | . | TRBJ2-2 | . | TRBV2 | CASSVEGGHGELFF
14 | . | TRBJ1-2 | . | TRBV27 | CASSLLGPPYGYTF
13 | . | TRBJ1-1 | TRBD1 | TRBV2 | CASSGDRGTEAFF
16 | . | TRBJ2-7 | . | TRBV3-1 | CASSQEAEGWVNEQYF
17 | few | TRBJ2-5 | . | TRBV4-2 | CASSRVNVRAGTDTQYF
14 | many | TRBJ2-7 | . | TRBV6-5 | CASSYRDGVGGQYF
15 | many | TRBJ2-1 | . | TRBV9 | CASSVGARVDGEQFF
17 | . | TRBJ2-5 | TRBD2 | TRBV2 | CASKEIAGMGILETQYF
19 | many | TRBJ2-1 | TRBD2 | TRBV9 | CASSVDSDSGLADYNEQFF
17 | . | TRBJ1-2 | TRBD1 | TRBV5-1 | CASSSGTGVPLNYGYTF
12 | many | TRBJ2-5 | . | TRBV7-6 | CASSPYQETQYF
16 | . | TRBJ1-2 | TRBD1 | TRBV27 | CASSLGGTGGDYGYTF
14 | many | TRBJ2-1 | TRBD2 | TRBV20-1 | CSASREVSYNEQFF
15 | . | TRBJ1-1 | TRBD1 | TRBV19 | CASSIQTGMNTEAFF
14 | many | TRBJ1-2 | TRBD1 | TRBV9 | CASSASGTDYGYTF
15 | many | TRBJ1-5 | . | TRBV6-5 | CASSHSRLSNQPQHF
13 | . | TRBJ1-2 | . | TRBV6-2/TRBV6-3 | CASSHLMGNGYTF
15 | many | TRBJ1-4 | . | TRBV10-2 | CASSTRGGGNEKLFF
13 | few | TRBJ2-7 | . | TRBV7-6 | CASGLTGAYEQYF
15 | . | TRBJ2-1 | TRBD2 | TRBV6-5 | CASRTSGRGNNEQFF
15 | many | TRBJ1-5 | . | TRBV4-2 | CASSQEGSGSEPQHF
13 | many | TRBJ2-5 | TRBD2 | TRBV28 | CASTLAGGRTQYF
14 | many | TRBJ1-6 | . | TRBV20-1 | CSARWSSYNSPLHF
15 | . | TRBJ1-6 | TRBD1 | TRBV6-1 | CASSLIDRGNSPLHF
18 | many | TRBJ2-1 | . | TRBV5-1 | CASSFVVGALDSYNEQFF
14 | many | TRBJ2-7 | . | TRBV11-2 | CASSLDARSYEQYF
12 | many | TRBJ1-2 | . | TRBV24-1 | CATSATNYGYTF
13 | many | TRBJ1-5 | . | TRBV10-2 | CASSGRVNQPQHF
14 | many | TRBJ2-3 | TRBD2 | TRBV29-1 | CSVPPAGYTDTQYF
15 | once | TRBJ1-1 | . | TRBV19 | CASSRGPTENTEAFF